The clone carrying this T cell receptor beta chain was observed a single time. V was clipped by 1 base and J by 7 bases, with 13 bases between them. The CDR3 spans 15 residues. Looked up from germline, CDR1 is MGHDK and CDR2 is SYGVNS. This entry is derived from a study of cytomegalovirus exposure and HLA in healthy donors. At the level of the study: In an earlier analysis, around 100 million unique TCR beta sequences were found from approximately 170 million T cells. For the approximately 360 genotyped donors, 80% to 90% fell within the Caucasian-associated ancestry cluster.

The primer mix had 60 Vbeta and 13 Jbeta primers. The assay was immunoSEQ multiplex PCR, and TCRdb's table has in-frame clones only and misses some. The sample includes 60,000 or so clones, approximately 71% seen only once; the top ten take roughly 25%. The TCR sequence derives from a man in his forties or fifties in good health and CMV-seropositive. The chain has TRBV25-1 and TRBJ1-4, with D maybe TRBD1 (5 bases). Sequencing was carried out using PBMCs. Here the CDR3 reads CASSEFKGMGEKLFF. The CDR3 DNA follows: TGTGCCAGCAGTGAATTTAAGGGGATGGGTGAAAAACTGTTTTTT.